The 10 T cell receptor beta chains presented below share a single source sample, sequenced in a study of blood T cell repertoires in COVID-19. Clones were read by immunoSEQ multiplex PCR, and TCRdb kept only the in-frame ones, dropping some. The sample records 140,000 to 150,000 clones, 75% to 90% being singletons. Sequencing was performed on PBMCs or T cells enriched from blood (not recorded which). These receptor sequences come from a man aged 55 to 70 who had recovered from COVID-19.

This clone was recorded once. J is TRBJ2-3 and V is TRBV19; 8 bases match TRBD2. Germline lookup yields CDR1 LNHDA and CDR2 SQIVND (reference sequence). The CDR3 has 16 amino acids. The V segment lost 4 bases and the J segment 9 bases; nucleotides outside the gene matches: 15. For the CDR3, the DNA is TGTGCCAGTAGTACCCCCCAAGCGGGGGCGGCGAGGACGCAGTATTTT. The encoded protein is CASSTPQAGAARTQYF.

The chain uses TRBV10-2 and TRBJ1-1; maybe TRBD1 (5 bases). The germline V gene encodes CDR1 WSHSY and CDR2 SAAADI. Trimming took off 5 bases at V and 6 bases at J, with 10 bases between the two ends. The CDR3 is 12 residues long. The CDR3 sequence is CASSKGLAEAFF. CDR3 nucleotide sequence: TGCGCCAGCAGTAAGGGGCTTGCTGAAGCTTTCTTT.

The chain carries TRBV30 and TRBJ1-6; 9 bases are a match to TRBD1. The CDR3 covers 14 residues. The V segment lost 0 bases and the J segment 6 bases; nucleotides outside the gene matches: 0. Germline V gene sequence: CDR1 GTSNPN, CDR2 SVGIG (reference sequence). The CDR3 DNA reads as TGTGCCTGGAGTGTGGACAGGGGTAATTCACCCCTCCACTTT. Encoded protein: CAWSVDRGNSPLHF.

V usage is TRBV30 and J usage is TRBJ1-5, with a weak D call TRBD1 (6 bases). The CDR3 covers 13 residues. V lost 3 bases to trimming and J lost 11 bases, with 17 bases between them. From germline, CDR1 is GTSNPN and CDR2 SVGIG (reference sequence). CDR3 protein: CAWSDSGGSAQHF. In DNA form, the CDR3 reads TGTGCCTGGAGCGACAGTGGGGGCTCAGCCCAGCATTTT.

This clone came up a few times. The V call is TRBV6-2 or TRBV6-3, the J call TRBJ1-4; 8 positions agree with TRBD1. The CDR3 is 12 amino acids. Germline-derived CDR1 and CDR2 are MNHEY and SVGEGT. J lost 11 bases, V lost 5 bases, and 4 bases had no gene match. The CDR3 here is CASSGWDRKLFF. The CDR3 DNA reads TGTGCCAGCAGTGGATGGGACAGGAAACTGTTTTTT.

The rearrangement links TRBV5-4 to TRBJ2-2; 8 positions match TRBD2. In germline, CDR1 is SGHNT, CDR2 YYREEE (reference sequence). The junction had 11 bases not matched to a gene; V was cut back by 6 bases and J by 4 bases. This CDR3 has 16 residues. CDR3 amino acids: CASIESGRASTGELFF. In nucleotides, the CDR3 is TGTGCCAGCATCGAATCCGGGAGGGCCTCCACCGGGGAGCTGTTTTTT.

In this sample, this clone turned up a few times. The chain combines TRBV6-5 with TRBJ1-1; TRBD1 is a possible D gene (5 bases). This CDR3 region has 14 residues. Germline CDR1 is MNHEY and CDR2 is SVGAGI. V lost 6 bases and J 1 base, leaving 12 bases between the germline ends. The CDR3 DNA is TGTGCCAGCAGCCATAGACAGCAGAACACTGAAGCTTTCTTT. Protein product: CASSHRQQNTEAFF.

V gene TRBV5-4 combines with J gene TRBJ2-2; no definite D call. Trimming removed 1 base from V and 7 bases from J, with 17 bases in between. The CDR3 sequence is 16 residues long. The germline CDR1 and CDR2 sequences are SGHNT and YYREEE (reference sequence). The CDR3 DNA is TGTGCCAGCAGCTTGCCACGGCTAGTTGGTGGCGGGGAGCTGTTTTTT. Translation: CASSLPRLVGGGELFF.

The chain has TRBV5-1 and TRBJ2-7; D possibly corresponds to TRBD1 (6 bases). CDR1 SGHRS and CDR2 YFSETQ come from the germline V gene. CDR3 size: 13 residues. V was cut by 0 bases and J by 3 bases, with 7 bases left in between. The DNA for the CDR3 is TGCGCCAGCAGCTTGGTCAGGGGCTACGAGCAGTACTTC. The encoded protein is CASSLVRGYEQYF.

The chain employs TRBV6-5 and TRBJ2-2, with TRBD1 matching over 9 bases. J lost 4 bases, V lost 10 bases, and 4 bases had no gene match. Germline lookup yields CDR1 MNHEY and CDR2 SVGAGI. The length of the CDR3 is 13 residues. For the CDR3, the DNA is TGTGCCACTCGGGACAGGGCCACCGGGGAGCTGTTTTTT. Encoded protein: CATRDRATGELFF.